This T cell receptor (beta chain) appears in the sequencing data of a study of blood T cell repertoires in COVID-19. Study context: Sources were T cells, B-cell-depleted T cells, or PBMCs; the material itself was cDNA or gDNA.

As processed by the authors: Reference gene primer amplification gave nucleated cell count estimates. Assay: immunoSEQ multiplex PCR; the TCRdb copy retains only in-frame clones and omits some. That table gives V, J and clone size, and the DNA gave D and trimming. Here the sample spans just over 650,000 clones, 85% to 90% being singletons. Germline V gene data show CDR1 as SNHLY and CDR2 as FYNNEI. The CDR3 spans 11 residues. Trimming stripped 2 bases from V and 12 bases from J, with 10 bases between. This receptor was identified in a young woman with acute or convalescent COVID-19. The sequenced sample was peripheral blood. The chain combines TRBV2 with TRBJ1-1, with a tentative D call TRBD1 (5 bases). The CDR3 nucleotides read TGTGCCAGCAGTGAACCAGGGATAACTTTCTTT. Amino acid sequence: CASSEPGITFF.